The entry below gives a single TCR beta chain sequence along with its context. Its target is unknown. Stated time point: week 47, end of study. What each vaccine dose contained was 300 ug of mutant IDH1 20-mer peptide, accompanied by topical imiquimod. This sample is drawn from a study of a mutant IDH1 vaccine in newly diagnosed glioma. In germline, CDR1 is MNHEY, CDR2 SVGAGI. Trimming left V 6 bases short and J 3 bases short, with 13 bases between. CDR3 size: 14 residues. Assay: immunoSEQ multiplex PCR; the TCRdb copy retains only in-frame clones and omits some. The table includes some 42,000 clones, 65% to 90% detected once.

The chain joins TRBV6-5 to TRBJ2-3; no clear D gene. The source was PBMCs, collected from a glioma patient whose treatment included an IDH1 peptide vaccine. The sequence came from a man between 18 and 29 years old with glioma. Some clones in this sample may be carry-over from other donors' samples. DNA for the CDR3: TGTGCCAGCAGCCTAGGTTGGAAGACAGATACGCAGTATTTT. It yields the protein CASSLGWKTDTQYF.